This is a list of T cell receptor beta chains from one sample in a study of shared clonotypes between healthy human individuals. This table comes from immunoSEQ multiplex PCR, and its TCRdb copy is limited to in-frame clones, with some not included. This table holds roughly 2,000,000 clones, 90% to 95% found once. The sequenced sample was naive CD8+ T cells from PBMCs. These receptors all stem from a man aged 18 to 29 in good health. Some clones in this sample may be carry-over from other donors' samples. CDR3s include the opening cysteine and the closing phenylalanine or tryptophan. D genes are given only for firm matches. Rows may omit the clone size; those that give it use once, few, many or a size class.

>.|TRBV4-3|.|TRBJ2-3
CASSQASVTSTDTQYF
TGCGCCAGCAGCCAAGCTAGCGTGACTAGCACAGATACGCAGTATTTT
>.|TRBV7-3|once|TRBJ2-5
CASSVGTGPETQYF
TGTGCCAGCAGCGTCGGGACGGGCCCTGAGACCCAGTACTTC
>.|TRBV5-6|.|TRBJ2-7
CASSLAGVPFEQYF
TGTGCCAGCAGCTTGGCGGGAGTCCCCTTCGAGCAGTACTTC
>.|TRBV7-9|few|TRBJ1-1
CAAHQETMNTEAFF
TGTGCCGCCCACCAAGAGACTATGAACACTGAAGCTTTCTTT
>.|TRBV27|.|TRBJ1-6
CASSPMSGSPLHF
TGTGCCAGCAGTCCCATGAGTGGTTCACCCCTCCACTTT
>.|TRBV5-4|.|TRBJ2-1
CASSLSGDEQFF
TGTGCCAGCAGCTTGTCGGGGGATGAGCAGTTCTTC
>.|TRBV4-1|.|TRBJ2-7
CASSQGRDYEQYF
TGCGCCAGCAGCCAAGGTAGGGACTACGAGCAGTACTTC
>.|TRBV28|.|TRBJ2-7
CASSSSYEQYF
TGTGCCAGCAGTAGCTCCTACGAGCAGTACTTC
>.|TRBV9|.|TRBJ2-2
CASSVASRGANTGELFF
TGTGCCAGCAGCGTAGCCTCCCGGGGCGCGAACACCGGGGAGCTGTTTTTT
>.|TRBV7-8|once|TRBJ2-7
CASSFYGGTGDEQYF
TGTGCCAGCAGCTTTTACGGCGGGACGGGCGACGAGCAGTACTTC
>TRBD1|TRBV7-3|.|TRBJ2-2
CASSPWDSRTGELFF
TGTGCCAGCAGCCCCTGGGACAGCCGCACCGGGGAGCTGTTTTTT
>.|TRBV27|.|TRBJ2-7
CASSLSLGSGSEQYF
TGTGCCAGCAGTTTATCGTTGGGATCGGGGAGCGAGCAGTACTTC
>.|TRBV6-1|.|TRBJ2-1
CASSGSGNEQFF
TGTGCCAGCAGTGGCAGTGGTAATGAGCAGTTCTTC
>TRBD2|TRBV7-9|.|TRBJ2-2
CASSNSGVIANTGELFF
TGTGCCAGCAGCAACAGCGGGGTTATAGCGAACACCGGGGAGCTGTTTTTT
>TRBD1|TRBV5-1|.|TRBJ2-7
CASSSMPTDRGPYEQYF
TGCGCCAGCAGCTCCATGCCGACGGACAGGGGGCCCTACGAGCAGTACTTC
>.|TRBV27|.|TRBJ2-1
CASTLAKNNEQFF
TGTGCCAGCACGCTAGCGAAAAACAATGAGCAGTTCTTC